The 13 T cell receptor beta chains below come from one sample, sequenced in a study of cytomegalovirus exposure and HLA in healthy donors. The PCR made use of 60 Vbeta and 13 Jbeta primers. The assay was immunoSEQ multiplex PCR, and TCRdb's table has in-frame clones only and misses some. The data hold some 140,000 clones, with 60% to 80% observed a single time. Sequencing was performed on PBMCs. All receptors come from a man aged 25 to 40 in good health and CMV-seronegative.

This clone was seen only once. The V and J genes are TRBV5-4 and TRBJ2-4; 8 nucleotides match TRBD2. CDR1 is SGHNT and CDR2 is YYREEE in the germline V gene (reference sequence). The V gene end was trimmed by 1 base and the J gene end by 1 base; junction bases not matched to a gene: 1. CDR3 size: 15 residues. As DNA, the CDR3 is TGTGCCAGCAGCTTGACTAGCGGCGCCAAAAACATTCAGTACTTC. This codes for CASSLTSGAKNIQYF.

This rearrangement joins TRBV10-3 to TRBJ2-2; 9 bases are a match to TRBD1. Germline V gives CDR1 ENHRY, CDR2 SYGVKD. The J segment lost 7 bases and the V segment lost 4 bases, leaving 7 bases of the junction unmatched. This CDR3 comprises 15 residues. This chain's CDR3 is CAISVGTGSIGELFF. Written as DNA, the CDR3 is TGTGCCATCAGTGTGGGGACAGGGTCAATCGGGGAGCTGTTTTTT.

J is TRBJ2-7 and V is TRBV30; D gene uncertain. The CDR3 contains 11 residues. Germline V gene sequence: CDR1 GTSNPN, CDR2 SVGIG (reference sequence). V was trimmed by 3 bases and J by 4 bases, leaving 7 bases between them. The CDR3: CAWSPMYEQYF. The CDR3 DNA reads TGTGCCTGGAGCCCAATGTACGAGCAGTACTTC.

The V gene is TRBV19, the J gene TRBJ2-1; D is unclear. Trimming shortened V by 1 base and J by 8 bases, and 9 bases separated the two germline ends. The CDR3 has 13 residues. Looked up from germline, CDR1 is LNHDA and CDR2 is SQIVND (reference sequence). CDR3 nucleotides: TGTGCCAGTAGTATAGTCCCACGCGATGAGCAGTTCTTC. Its translation is CASSIVPRDEQFF.

The chain combines TRBV7-9 with TRBJ2-1; TRBD2 agrees at 10 bases. The CDR3 is made up of 14 amino acids. Losses at the gene ends were 2 bases for V and 9 bases for J; bases not matched to a gene: 4. Germline V gives CDR1 SEHNR, CDR2 FQNEAQ (reference sequence). The CDR3, as DNA: TGTGCCAGCAGCTTACTCGCTAGCGGGAGTGAGCAGTTCTTC. Its translation: CASSLLASGSEQFF.

This clone was seen just once. V and J are TRBV14 and TRBJ2-5; the match to TRBD1 covers 7 bases. Near its end, the DNA agrees better with TRBJ2-7, so the J call may be wrong. Germline V gives CDR1 SGHDN, CDR2 FVKESK. The CDR3 is 15 residues long. The CDR3 DNA reads as TGTGCCAGCAGCCAAGAGGAAGGGGGCCTCTACGAGCAGTACTTC. Translating gives CASSQEEGGLYEQYF.

The J gene is TRBJ2-5, the V gene TRBV30; TRBD2 might be the D (5 bases). The end of the DNA aligns better with TRBJ2-7, so the J call may be wrong. This CDR3 comprises 16 residues. Germline values: CDR1 GTSNPN, CDR2 SVGIG (reference sequence). CDR3 nucleotide sequence: TGTGCCTGGAGTGTACTAGAGGGCCCGGAATATTACGAGCAGTACTTC. It is translated as CAWSVLEGPEYYEQYF.

The V call is TRBV6-5, the J call TRBJ2-7; 7 nucleotides agree with TRBD1. The CDR3 spans 14 residues. The trim removed 0 bases at V and 7 bases at J, leaving 6 bases unmatched. Germline V gene sequence: CDR1 MNHEY, CDR2 SVGAGI. Written as DNA, the CDR3 is TGTGCCAGCAGTTACTCGACAGGGTTCGGTGAGCAGTACTTC. Its translation is CASSYSTGFGEQYF.

This clone was seen a few times. The chain recombines TRBV6-5 with TRBJ2-2; 10 nucleotides line up with TRBD2. Germline lookup yields CDR1 MNHEY and CDR2 SVGAGI. V dropped 7 bases and J dropped 1; count of bases not matched to a gene: 3. CDR3 size: 15 residues. CDR3 bases: TGTGCCAGCACCGTAGCGGGGGGGAACACCGGGGAGCTGTTTTTT. Translation: CASTVAGGNTGELFF.

This clone was observed a single time. The gene calls are TRBV19 and TRBJ2-4, with a possible D match to TRBD2 (7 bases). Germline V gene data show CDR1 as LNHDA and CDR2 as SQIVND (reference sequence). The CDR3 length is 13 residues. Deletions cut 6 bases from V and 7 bases from J, with 13 bases between. As DNA, the CDR3 is TGTGCCAGTAGACCCAGGGGAGGGAACATTCAGTACTTC. Translated: CASRPRGGNIQYF.

This chain joins TRBV19 and TRBJ2-5, with 7 bases fitting TRBD1. The CDR3 is made up of 13 amino acids. Trimming took 3 bases from V and 3 from J; bases not matched to a gene: 1. Germline CDR1 LNHDA, CDR2 SQIVND (reference sequence). The CDR3 spells CASSITGEETQYF. CDR3 sequence (DNA): TGTGCCAGTAGTATTACAGGGGAAGAGACCCAGTACTTC.

The V gene is TRBV15, the J gene TRBJ2-2, with D unresolved. Germline lookup yields CDR1 LNHNV and CDR2 YYDKDF (reference sequence). V dropped 0 bases and J dropped 4 bases, with 15 bases sitting between them. The CDR3 is 17 residues long. DNA for the CDR3: TGTGCCACCAGCAGAGATAGAAGCGTTTCGGCCACCGGGGAGCTGTTTTTT. This encodes CATSRDRSVSATGELFF.

V usage is TRBV6-5 and J usage is TRBJ2-5; D is perhaps TRBD2 (5 bases). The CDR3 extends over 14 amino acids. V lost 6 bases, J lost 4 bases, and 15 bases lay in between. CDR1 is MNHEY and CDR2 is SVGAGI in the germline V gene. The CDR3 region is CASRRGRVSETQYF. The DNA for the CDR3 is TGTGCCAGCAGACGGGGTAGGGTCTCAGAGACCCAGTACTTC.